The TCR beta chain described here comes from a study of spatial heterogeneity in lung cancer. Study observations and caveats: At resection, ubiquitous expanded tumor TCRs appeared in blood more than at follow-up.

V lost 4 bases to trimming and J lost 8 bases; unmatched junction nucleotides: 5. Germline V gene lookup returns CDR1 MNHEY and CDR2 SVGAGI. CDR3 length: 14 amino acids. Time point specified: sample taken at primary tumor resection. Whole RNA obtained from tumor, nontumor lung or frozen PBMC underwent sequencing without sorting. The donors, 60 to 80 patients with untreated early-stage non-small cell lung cancer, provided the samples. As concerns this clonotype: Its antigen is as yet unknown.

TCRdb independently ran MiXCR on the 5' RACE reads; one entry per CDR3 protein. The data contain 90,000 to 95,000 distinct CDR3 sequences, less than 15% of them singletons. The rearrangement uses TRBV6-5 and TRBJ2-3; 11 bases are shared with TRBD2. The source of this sequence is a male donor with early-stage non-small cell lung cancer. Sequenced material: PBMCs, taken at surgery. CDR3 protein: CASSSTSGVVTQYF. CDR3 in DNA: TGTGCCAGCAGTTCGACTAGCGGGGTCGTTACGCAGTATTTT.